The 5 T cell receptor beta chains given below trace back to one sample, sequenced in a study of T-cell memory formation after mild COVID-19. Each CDR3 protein is one row after TCRdb ran MiXCR on the 5' RACE reads. The sample has under 200,000 distinct CDR3 sequences; 9.5% to 13% are singletons. Sequencing used PBMCs or a T cell subset sorted from them (not recorded which). These receptors were taken from a man aged 18 to 29 who had mild COVID-19 (a few samples of this study predate the infection). Cell type and time point are not known.

The chain has TRBV20-1 and TRBJ2-1; no clear D. The CDR3 is made up of 14 amino acids. The ends were cut back, 4 bases at V and 0 bases at J, with 10 bases in the middle. CDR1 and CDR2 (germline): DFQATT, SNEGSKA (reference sequence). DNA for the CDR3: TGCAGTGCTAAACAGCCGAGCTCCTACAATGAGCAGTTCTTC. Protein sequence: CSAKQPSSYNEQFF.

This clonotype has a handful of counts. This chain connects TRBV6-6 to TRBJ2-5; 7 nucleotides line up with TRBD2. V lost 6 bases to trimming and J lost 1 base; unmatched junction nucleotides: 8. Germline assignment: CDR1 MNHNY and CDR2 SVGAGI (reference sequence). The CDR3 consists of 15 residues. This CDR3 is CASSIRTGGQETQYF. CDR3 DNA sequence: TGTGCCAGCAGCATCCGGACGGGGGGCCAAGAGACCCAGTACTTC.

This clonotype was detected a few times. The chain recombines TRBV6-6 with TRBJ1-1; TRBD1 matches at 9 bases. V gave up 8 bases and J gave up 4 bases; unmatched junction bases: 11. Germline V gene data show CDR1 as MNHNY and CDR2 as SVGAGI (reference sequence). There are 15 residues in the CDR3. Written as DNA, the CDR3 is TGTGCCAGCTCCGTACAAGGACAGGGGAGCACTGAAGCTTTCTTT. It codes for CASSVQGQGSTEAFF.

This clonotype appeared a few times. The chain has TRBV7-2 and TRBJ1-1; D unclear. The CDR3 length is 15 residues. Germline CDR1 SGHTA, CDR2 FQGNSA. V was shortened by 1 base and J by 2 bases, with 11 bases between the two germline ends. CDR3 region: CASSLGPVPNTEAFF. CDR3 coding DNA: TGTGCCAGCAGCTTAGGTCCGGTGCCAAACACTGAAGCTTTCTTT.

In DNA, the CDR3 is TGCAGTGCAGGGGGTGCGGGGGGGGCAGATACGCAGTATTTT. Translating gives CSAGGAGGADTQYF. The rearrangement joins TRBV20-1 to TRBJ2-3; 9 nucleotides line up with TRBD2. The CDR3 is 14 residues long. With 6 bases clipped from V and 4 bases from J, the junction kept 8 bases outside the gene matches. Germline CDR1 is DFQATT and CDR2 is SNEGSKA (reference sequence).